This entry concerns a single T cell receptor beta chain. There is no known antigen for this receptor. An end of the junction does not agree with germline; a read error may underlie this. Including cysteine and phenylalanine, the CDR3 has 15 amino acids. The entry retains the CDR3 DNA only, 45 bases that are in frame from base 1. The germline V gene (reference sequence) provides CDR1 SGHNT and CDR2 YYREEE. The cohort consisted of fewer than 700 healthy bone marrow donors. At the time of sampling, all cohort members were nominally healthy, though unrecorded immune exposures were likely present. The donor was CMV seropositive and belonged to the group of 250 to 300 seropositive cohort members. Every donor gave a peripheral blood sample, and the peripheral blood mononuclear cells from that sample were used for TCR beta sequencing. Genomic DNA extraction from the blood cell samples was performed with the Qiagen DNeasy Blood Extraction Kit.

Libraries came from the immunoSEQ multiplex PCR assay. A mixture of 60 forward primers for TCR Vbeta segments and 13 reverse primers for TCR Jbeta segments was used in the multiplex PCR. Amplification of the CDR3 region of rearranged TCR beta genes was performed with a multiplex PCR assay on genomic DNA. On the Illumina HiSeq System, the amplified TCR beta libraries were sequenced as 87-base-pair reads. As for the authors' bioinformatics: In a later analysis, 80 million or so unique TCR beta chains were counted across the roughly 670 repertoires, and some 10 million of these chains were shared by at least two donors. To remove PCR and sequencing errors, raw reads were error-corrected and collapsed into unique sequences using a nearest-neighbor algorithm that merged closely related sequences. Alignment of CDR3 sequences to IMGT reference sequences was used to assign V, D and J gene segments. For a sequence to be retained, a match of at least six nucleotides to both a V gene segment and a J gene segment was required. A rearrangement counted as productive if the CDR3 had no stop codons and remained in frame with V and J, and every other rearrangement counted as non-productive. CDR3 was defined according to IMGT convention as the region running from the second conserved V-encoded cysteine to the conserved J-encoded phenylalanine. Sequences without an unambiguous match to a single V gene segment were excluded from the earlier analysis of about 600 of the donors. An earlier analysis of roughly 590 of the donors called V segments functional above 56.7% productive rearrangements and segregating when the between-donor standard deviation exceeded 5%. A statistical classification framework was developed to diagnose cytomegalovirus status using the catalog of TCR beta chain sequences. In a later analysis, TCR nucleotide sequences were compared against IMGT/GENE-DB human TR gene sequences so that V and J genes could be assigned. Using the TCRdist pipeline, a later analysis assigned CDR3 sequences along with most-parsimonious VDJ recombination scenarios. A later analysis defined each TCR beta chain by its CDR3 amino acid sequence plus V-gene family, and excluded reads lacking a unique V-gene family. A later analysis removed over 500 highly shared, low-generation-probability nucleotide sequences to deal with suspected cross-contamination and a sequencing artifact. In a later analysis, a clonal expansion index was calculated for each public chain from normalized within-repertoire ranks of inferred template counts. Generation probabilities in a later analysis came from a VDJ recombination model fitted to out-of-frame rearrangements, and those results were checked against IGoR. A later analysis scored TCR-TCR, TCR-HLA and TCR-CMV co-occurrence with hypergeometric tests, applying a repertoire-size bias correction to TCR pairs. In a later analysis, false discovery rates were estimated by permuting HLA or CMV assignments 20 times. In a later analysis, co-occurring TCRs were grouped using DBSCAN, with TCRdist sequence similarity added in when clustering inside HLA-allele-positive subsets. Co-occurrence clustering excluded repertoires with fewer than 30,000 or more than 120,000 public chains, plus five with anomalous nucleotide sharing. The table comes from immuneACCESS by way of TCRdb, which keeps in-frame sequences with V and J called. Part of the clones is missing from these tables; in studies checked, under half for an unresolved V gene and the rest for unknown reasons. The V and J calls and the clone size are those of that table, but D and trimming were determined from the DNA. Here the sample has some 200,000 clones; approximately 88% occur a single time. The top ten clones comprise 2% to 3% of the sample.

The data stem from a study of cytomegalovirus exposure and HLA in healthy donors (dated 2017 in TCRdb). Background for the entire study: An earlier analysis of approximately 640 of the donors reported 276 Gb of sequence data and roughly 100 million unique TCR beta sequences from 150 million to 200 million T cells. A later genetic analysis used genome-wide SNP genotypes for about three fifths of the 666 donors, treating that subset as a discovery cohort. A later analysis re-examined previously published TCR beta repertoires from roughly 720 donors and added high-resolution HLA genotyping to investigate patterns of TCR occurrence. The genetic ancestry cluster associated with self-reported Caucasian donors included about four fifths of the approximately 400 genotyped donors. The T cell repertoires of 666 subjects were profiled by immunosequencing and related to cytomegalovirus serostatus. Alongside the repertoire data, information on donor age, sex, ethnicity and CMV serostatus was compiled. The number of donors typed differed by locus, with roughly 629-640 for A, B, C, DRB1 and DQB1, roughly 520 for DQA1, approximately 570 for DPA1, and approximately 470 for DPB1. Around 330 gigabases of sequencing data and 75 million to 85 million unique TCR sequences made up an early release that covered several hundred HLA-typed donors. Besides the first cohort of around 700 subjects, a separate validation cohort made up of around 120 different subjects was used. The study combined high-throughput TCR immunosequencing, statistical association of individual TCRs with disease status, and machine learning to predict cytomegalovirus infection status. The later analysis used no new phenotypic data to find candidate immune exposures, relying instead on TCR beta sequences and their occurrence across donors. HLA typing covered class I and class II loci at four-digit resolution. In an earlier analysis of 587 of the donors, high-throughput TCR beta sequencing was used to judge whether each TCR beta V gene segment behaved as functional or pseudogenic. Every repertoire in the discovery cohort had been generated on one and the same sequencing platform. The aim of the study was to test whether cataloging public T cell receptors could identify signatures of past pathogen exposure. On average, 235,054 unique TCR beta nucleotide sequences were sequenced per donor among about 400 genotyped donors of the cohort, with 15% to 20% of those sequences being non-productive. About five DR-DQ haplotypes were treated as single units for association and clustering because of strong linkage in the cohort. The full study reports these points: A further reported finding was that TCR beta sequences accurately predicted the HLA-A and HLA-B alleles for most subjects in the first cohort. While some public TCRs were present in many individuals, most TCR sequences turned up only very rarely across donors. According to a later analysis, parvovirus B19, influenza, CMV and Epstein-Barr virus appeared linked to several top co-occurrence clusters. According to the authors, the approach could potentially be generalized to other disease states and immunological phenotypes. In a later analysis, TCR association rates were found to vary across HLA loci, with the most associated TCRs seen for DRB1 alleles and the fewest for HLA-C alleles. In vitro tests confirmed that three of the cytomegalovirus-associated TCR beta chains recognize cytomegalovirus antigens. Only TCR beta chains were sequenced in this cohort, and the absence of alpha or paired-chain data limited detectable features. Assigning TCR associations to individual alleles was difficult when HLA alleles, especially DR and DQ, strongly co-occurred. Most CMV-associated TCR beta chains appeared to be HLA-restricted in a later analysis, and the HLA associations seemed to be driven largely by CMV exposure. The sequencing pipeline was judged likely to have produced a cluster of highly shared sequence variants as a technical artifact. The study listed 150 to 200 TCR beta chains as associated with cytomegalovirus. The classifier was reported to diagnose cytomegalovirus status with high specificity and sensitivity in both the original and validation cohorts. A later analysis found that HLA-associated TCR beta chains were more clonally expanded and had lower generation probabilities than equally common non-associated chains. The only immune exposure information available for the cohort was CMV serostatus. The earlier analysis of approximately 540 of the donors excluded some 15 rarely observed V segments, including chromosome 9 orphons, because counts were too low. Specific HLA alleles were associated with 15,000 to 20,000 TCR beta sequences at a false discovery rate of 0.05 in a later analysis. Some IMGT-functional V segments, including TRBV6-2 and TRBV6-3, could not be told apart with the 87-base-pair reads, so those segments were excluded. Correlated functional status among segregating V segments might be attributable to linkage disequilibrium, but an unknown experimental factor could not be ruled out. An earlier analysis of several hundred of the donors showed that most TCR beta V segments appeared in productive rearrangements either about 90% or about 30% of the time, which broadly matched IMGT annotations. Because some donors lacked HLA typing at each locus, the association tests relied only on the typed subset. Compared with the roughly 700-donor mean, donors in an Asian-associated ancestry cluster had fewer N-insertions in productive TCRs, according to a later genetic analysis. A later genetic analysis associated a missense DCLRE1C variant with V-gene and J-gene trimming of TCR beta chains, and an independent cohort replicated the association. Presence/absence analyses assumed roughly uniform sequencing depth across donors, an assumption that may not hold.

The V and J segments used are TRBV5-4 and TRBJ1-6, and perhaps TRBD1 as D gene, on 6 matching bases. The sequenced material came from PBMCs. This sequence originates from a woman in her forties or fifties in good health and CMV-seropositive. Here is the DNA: TGTGCCAGCAGCGAACAGACAGGCTATAGTTCACCCCTCCACTTT. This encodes CASSEQTGYSSPLHF.